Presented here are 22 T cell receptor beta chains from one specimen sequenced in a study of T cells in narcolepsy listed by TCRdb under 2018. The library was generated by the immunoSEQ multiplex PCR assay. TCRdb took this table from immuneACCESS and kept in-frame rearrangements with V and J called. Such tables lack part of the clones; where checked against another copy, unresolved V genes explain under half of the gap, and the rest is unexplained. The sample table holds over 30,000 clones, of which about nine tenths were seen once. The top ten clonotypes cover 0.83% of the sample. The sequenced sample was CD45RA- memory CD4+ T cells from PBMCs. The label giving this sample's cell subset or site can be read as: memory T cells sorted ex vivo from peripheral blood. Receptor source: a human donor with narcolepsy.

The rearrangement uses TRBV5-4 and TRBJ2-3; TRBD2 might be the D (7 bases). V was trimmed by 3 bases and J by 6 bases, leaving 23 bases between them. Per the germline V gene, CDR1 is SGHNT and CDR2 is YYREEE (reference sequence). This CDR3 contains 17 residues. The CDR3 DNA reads TGTGCCAGCAGCTGGGGGGGCCAGACTAAAGCTATGGATACGCAGTATTTT. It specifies CASSWGGQTKAMDTQYF.

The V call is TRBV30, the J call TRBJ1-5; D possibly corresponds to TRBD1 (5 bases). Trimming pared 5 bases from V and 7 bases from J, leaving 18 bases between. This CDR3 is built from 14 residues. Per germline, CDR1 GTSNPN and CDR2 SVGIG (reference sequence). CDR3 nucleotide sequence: TGTGCCTGGGATTCGGGACGGGGCGGGCAGCCCCAGCATTTT. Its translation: CAWDSGRGGQPQHF.

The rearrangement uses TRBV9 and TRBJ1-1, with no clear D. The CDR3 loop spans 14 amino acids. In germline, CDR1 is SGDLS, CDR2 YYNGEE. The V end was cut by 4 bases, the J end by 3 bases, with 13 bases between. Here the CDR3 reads CASSPELGDTEAFF. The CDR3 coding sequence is TGTGCCAGCAGCCCCGAGCTCGGGGACACTGAAGCTTTCTTT. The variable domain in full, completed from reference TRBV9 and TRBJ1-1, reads DSGVTQTPKHLITATGQRVTLRCSPRSGDLSVYWYQQSLDQGLQFLIQYYNGEERAKGNILERFSAQQFPDLHSELNLSSLELGDSALYFCASSPELGDTEAFFGQGTRLTVV.

The CDR3 nucleotides are TGCGCCAGCAGCCCCCAATCGACTAGCACAGATACGCAGTATTTT. As protein: CASSPQSTSTDTQYF. The J gene is TRBJ2-3, the V gene TRBV5-1; D unresolved. V dropped 4 bases and J dropped 0 bases, with 12 bases sitting between them. There are 15 residues in the CDR3. From germline, CDR1 is SGHRS and CDR2 YFSETQ. The full variable domain, completed using reference TRBV5-1 and TRBJ2-3, is KAGVTQTPRYLIKTRGQQVTLSCSPISGHRSVSWYQQTPGQGLQFLFEYFSETQRNKGNFPGRFSGRQFSNSRSEMNVSTLELGDSALYLCASSPQSTSTDTQYFGPGTRLTVL.

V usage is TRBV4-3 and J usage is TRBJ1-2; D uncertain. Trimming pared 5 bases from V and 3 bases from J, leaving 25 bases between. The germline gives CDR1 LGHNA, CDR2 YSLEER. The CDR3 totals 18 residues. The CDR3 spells CASSKSTHQGFSDYGYTF. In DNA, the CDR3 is TGCGCCAGCAGCAAATCGACACACCAAGGGTTTTCTGACTATGGCTACACCTTC.

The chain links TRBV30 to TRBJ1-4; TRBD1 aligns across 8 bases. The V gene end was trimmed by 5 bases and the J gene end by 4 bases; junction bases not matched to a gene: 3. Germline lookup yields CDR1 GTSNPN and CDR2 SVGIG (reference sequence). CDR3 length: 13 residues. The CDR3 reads CAWGTGLNEKLFF. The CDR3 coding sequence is TGTGCCTGGGGGACAGGTCTTAATGAAAAACTGTTTTTT.

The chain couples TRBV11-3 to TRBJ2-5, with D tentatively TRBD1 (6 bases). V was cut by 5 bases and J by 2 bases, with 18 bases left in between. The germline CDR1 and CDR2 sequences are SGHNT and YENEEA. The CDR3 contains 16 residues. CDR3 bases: TGTGCCAGCAGCCCACGTCTTCCCGGGACACAAGAGACCCAGTACTTC. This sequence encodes CASSPRLPGTQETQYF. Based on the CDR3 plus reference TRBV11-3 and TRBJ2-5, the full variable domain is EAGVVQSPRYKIIEKKQPVAFWCNPISGHNTLYWYLQNLGQGPELLIRYENEEAVDDSQLPKDRFSAERLKGVDSTLKIQPAELGDSAVYLCASSPRLPGTQETQYFGPGTRLLVL.

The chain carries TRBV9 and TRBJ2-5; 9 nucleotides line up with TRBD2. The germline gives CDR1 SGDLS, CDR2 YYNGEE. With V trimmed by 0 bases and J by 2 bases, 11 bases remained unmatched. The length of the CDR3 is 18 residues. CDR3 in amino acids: CASSVVGSGGDVQETQYF. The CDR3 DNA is TGTGCCAGCAGCGTAGTCGGTAGCGGGGGAGACGTTCAAGAGACCCAGTACTTC.

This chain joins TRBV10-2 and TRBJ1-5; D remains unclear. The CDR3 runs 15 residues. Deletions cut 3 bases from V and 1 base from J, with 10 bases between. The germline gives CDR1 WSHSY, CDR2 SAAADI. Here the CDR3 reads CASSERVASNQPQHF. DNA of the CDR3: TGCGCCAGCAGTGAACGGGTCGCGAGCAATCAGCCCCAGCATTTT.

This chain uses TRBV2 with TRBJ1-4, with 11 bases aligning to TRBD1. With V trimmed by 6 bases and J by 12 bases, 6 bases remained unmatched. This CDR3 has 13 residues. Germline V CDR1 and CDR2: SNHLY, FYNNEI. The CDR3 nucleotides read TGTGCCAGCAGAGTAGGACAGGGGGCCGAACTGTTTTTT. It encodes CASRVGQGAELFF.

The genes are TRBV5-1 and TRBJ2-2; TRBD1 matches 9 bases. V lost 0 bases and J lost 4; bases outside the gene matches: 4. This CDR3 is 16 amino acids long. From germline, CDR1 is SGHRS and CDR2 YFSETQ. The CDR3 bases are TGCGCCAGCAGCTTGGCGGACAGGGGAAGCACCGGGGAGCTGTTTTTT. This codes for CASSLADRGSTGELFF.

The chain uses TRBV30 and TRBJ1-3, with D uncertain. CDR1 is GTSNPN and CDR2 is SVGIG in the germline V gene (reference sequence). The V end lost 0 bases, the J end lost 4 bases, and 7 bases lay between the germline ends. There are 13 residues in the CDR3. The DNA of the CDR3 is TGTGCCTGGAGTGTACGAGGAGGAAACACCATATATTTT. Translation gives CAWSVRGGNTIYF.

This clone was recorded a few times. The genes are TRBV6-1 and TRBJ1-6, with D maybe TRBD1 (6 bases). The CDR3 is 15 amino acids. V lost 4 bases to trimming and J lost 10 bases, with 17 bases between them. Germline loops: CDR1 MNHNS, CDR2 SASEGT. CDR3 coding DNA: TGTGCCAGCAGTGTAGTGGCCTTGGGACAATCACCCCTCCACTTT. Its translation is CASSVVALGQSPLHF.

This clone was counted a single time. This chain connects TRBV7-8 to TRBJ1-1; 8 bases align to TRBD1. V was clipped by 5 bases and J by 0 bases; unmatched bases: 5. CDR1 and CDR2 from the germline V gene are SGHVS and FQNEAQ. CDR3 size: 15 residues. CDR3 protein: CASSPRTGLNTEAFF. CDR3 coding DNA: TGTGCCAGCAGCCCGCGGACAGGGCTGAACACTGAAGCTTTCTTT.

The CDR3 here is CASSGRQGGLGGYTF. CDR3 nucleotides: TGTGCCAGCAGTGGGAGACAGGGGGGATTGGGTGGCTACACCTTC. This chain links TRBV2 with TRBJ1-2; 9 bases line up with TRBD1. Per germline, CDR1 SNHLY and CDR2 FYNNEI. V lost 4 bases, J lost 7 bases, and 10 bases stayed unmatched. This CDR3 region has 15 residues.

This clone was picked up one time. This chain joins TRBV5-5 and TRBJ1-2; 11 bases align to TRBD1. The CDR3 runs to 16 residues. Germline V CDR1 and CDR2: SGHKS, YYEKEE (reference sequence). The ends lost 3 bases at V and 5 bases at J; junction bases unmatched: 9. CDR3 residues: CASSSTGTGGTYGYTF. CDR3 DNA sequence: TGTGCCAGCAGCTCGACTGGGACAGGGGGAACTTATGGCTACACCTTC.

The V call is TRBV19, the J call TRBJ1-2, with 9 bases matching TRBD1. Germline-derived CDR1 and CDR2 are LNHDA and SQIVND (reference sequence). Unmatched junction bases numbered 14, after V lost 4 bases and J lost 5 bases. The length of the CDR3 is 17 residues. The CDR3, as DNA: TGTGCCAGTAGTAGCCGGGGGACAGGGCCACCCTTTTATGGCTACACCTTC. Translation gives CASSSRGTGPPFYGYTF.

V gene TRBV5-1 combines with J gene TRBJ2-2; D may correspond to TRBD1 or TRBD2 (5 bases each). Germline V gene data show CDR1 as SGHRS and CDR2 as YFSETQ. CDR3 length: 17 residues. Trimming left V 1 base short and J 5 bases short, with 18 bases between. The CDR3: CASSLQSTGHNTGELFF. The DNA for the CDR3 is TGCGCCAGCAGCTTGCAGTCCACGGGGCATAATACCGGGGAGCTGTTTTTT.

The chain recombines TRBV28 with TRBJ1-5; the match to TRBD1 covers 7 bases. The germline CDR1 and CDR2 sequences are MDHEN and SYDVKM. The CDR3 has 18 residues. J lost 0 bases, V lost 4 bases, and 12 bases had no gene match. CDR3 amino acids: CASSSLGTALYSNQPQHF. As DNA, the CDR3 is TGTGCCAGCAGTTCTCTCGGGACAGCTCTCTATAGCAATCAGCCCCAGCATTTT.

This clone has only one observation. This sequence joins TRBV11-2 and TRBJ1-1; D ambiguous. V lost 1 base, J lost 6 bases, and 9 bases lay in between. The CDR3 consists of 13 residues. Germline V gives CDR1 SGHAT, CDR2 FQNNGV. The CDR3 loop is CASSLGWAAEAFF. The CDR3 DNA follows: TGTGCCAGCAGCTTAGGGTGGGCAGCTGAAGCTTTCTTT.

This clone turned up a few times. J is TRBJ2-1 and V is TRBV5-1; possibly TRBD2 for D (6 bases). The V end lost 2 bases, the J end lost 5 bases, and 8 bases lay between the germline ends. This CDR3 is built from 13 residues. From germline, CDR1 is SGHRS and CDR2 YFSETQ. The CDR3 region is CASSFKRDNEQFF. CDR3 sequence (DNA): TGCGCCAGCAGCTTTAAGCGGGACAATGAGCAGTTCTTC. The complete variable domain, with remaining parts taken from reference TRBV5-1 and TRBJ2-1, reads KAGVTQTPRYLIKTRGQQVTLSCSPISGHRSVSWYQQTPGQGLQFLFEYFSETQRNKGNFPGRFSGRQFSNSRSEMNVSTLELGDSALYLCASSFKRDNEQFFGPGTRLTVL.

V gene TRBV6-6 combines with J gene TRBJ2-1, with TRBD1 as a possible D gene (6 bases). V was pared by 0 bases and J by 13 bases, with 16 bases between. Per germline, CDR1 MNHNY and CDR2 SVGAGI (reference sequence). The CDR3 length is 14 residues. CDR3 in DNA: TGTGCCAGCAGTTACTCGACAACAGGGACCAACCAGTTCTTC. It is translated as CASSYSTTGTNQFF.